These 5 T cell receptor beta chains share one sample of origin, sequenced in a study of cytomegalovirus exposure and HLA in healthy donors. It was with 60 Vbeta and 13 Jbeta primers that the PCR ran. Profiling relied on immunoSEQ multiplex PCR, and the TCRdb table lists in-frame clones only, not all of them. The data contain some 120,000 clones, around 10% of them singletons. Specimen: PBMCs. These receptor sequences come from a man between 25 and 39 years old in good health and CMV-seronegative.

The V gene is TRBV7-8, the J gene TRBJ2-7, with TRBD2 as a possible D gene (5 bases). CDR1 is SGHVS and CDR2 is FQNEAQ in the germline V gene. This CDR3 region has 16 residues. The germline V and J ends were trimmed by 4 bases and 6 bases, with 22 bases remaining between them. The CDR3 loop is CASSSDFGLRRGEQYF. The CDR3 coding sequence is TGTGCCAGCAGCTCCGACTTTGGACTCCGAAGAGGCGAGCAGTACTTC.

The CDR3 sequence is CAIRKGNQETQYF. Written as DNA, the CDR3 is TGTGCCATCCGCAAGGGGAACCAAGAGACCCAGTACTTC. V and J are TRBV6-1 and TRBJ2-5, with TRBD1 as a possible D gene (5 bases). V dropped 10 bases and J dropped 0 bases, with 12 bases sitting between them. Germline CDR1 reads MNHNS; CDR2 reads SASEGT. The CDR3 loop spans 13 amino acids.

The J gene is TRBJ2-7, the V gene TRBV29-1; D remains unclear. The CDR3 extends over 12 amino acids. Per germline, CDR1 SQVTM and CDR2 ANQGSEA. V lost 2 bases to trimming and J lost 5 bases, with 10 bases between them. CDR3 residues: CSVEQRADEQYF. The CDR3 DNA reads TGCAGCGTTGAACAGCGAGCCGACGAGCAGTACTTC.

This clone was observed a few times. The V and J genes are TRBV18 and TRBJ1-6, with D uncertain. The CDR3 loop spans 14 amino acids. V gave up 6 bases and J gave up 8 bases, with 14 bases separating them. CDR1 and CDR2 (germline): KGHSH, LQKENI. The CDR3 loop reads CASSPTRVDSPLHF. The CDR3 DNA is TGTGCCAGCTCCCCGACGAGGGTAGATTCACCCCTCCACTTT.

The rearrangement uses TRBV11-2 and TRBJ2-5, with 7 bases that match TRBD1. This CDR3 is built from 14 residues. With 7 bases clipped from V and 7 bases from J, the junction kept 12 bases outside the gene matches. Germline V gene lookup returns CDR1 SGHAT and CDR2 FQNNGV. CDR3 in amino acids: CASTRDSNTATQYF. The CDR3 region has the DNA TGTGCCAGCACCCGGGACAGCAACACGGCGACCCAGTACTTC.